This T cell receptor beta chain was found in a study of regulatory T cells in long-lasting Graves disease. Study-wide results and limits: TRBV28, TRBJ1-2 and TRBJ2-5 emerged as the favored segments in persistent disease.

Germline-derived CDR1 and CDR2 are SNHLY and FYNNEI. This CDR3 has 14 residues. Trimming cost V 11 bases and J 1 base, with 17 bases left between them. This clonotype has at least ten counts. The target antigen is unknown. Construction of the TCR beta libraries employed iRepertoire HTBI primers in conjunction with Arm-PCR of CDR3 regions. TCRdb redid the calling of the multiplex PCR reads with MiXCR, one entry per CDR3 protein. The sample holds 350,000 to 400,000 distinct CDR3 sequences, roughly 15% seen once. Time point: newly diagnosed GD, antithyroid drugs for less than 3 months. PBMCs provided the RNA from which the TCR library was made. This sample also appeared in a second study, on T cells in Graves' hyperthyroidism and ophthalmopathy. From that paper: Absent ophthalmopathy progression within 18 months defined stable Graves' hyperthyroidism. Patients having uncontrolled infection, another autoimmune disease, pregnancy or lactation were not included. A set of HTBI primers served as the primers for a first-round RT-PCR of the TCR CDR3.

The chain recombines TRBV2 with TRBJ2-5; TRBD1 or TRBD2 may be the D gene (5 bases each). The TCR sequence derives from a woman younger than 30 with Graves disease. The source material was peripheral blood mononuclear cells (PBMCs), sampled at new diagnosis, from a patient treated with antithyroid drugs. The CDR3 DNA is TGTGCCGGTAGCGCCACCGGGACCCAAGAGACCCAGTACTTC. Translation gives CAGSATGTQETQYF.